Included here is one T cell receptor beta chain sequence, with context. This CDR3 is 18 amino acids long. V shed 1 base, J shed 2 bases, and the junction held 8 bases outside the gene matches. The germline CDR1 and CDR2 sequences are KGHSH and LQKENI. The data were obtained in a study of blood T cell repertoires in COVID-19. Study information: Sites in the United States, Italy and Spain provided acute and convalescent COVID-19 samples. T cells, B-cell-depleted T cells, or PBMCs provided the cDNA or gDNA that served as material.

In the original analysis: Cell counts per sample came from amplifying reference gene primers. Measured with immunoSEQ multiplex PCR; TCRdb has only the in-frame clones, and not every one. V, J and clone size are those of that table, while D and trimming were read from the DNA. The table has some 180,000 clones, around nine tenths seen once. Sequenced: peripheral blood. This receptor was taken from a man aged 60 to 75 with active or convalescent COVID-19. The rearrangement links TRBV18 to TRBJ2-3, with TRBD2 identical over 11 bases. The CDR3 sequence is CASSPLNLAGGPTDTQYF. DNA for the CDR3: TGTGCCAGCTCACCACTGAACCTAGCGGGGGGCCCCACAGATACGCAGTATTTT.